This T cell receptor beta chain was documented in a study of shared clonotypes between healthy human individuals. The germline V gene has CDR1 MNHEY and CDR2 SVGAGI. V trimming: 2 bases; J trimming: 3 bases; junction bases outside the gene matches: 4. The CDR3 is 15 amino acids. As processed by the authors: Without quality scores, immunoSEQ junctional reads could not be filtered like full-length reads. Here immunoSEQ multiplex PCR was the method, and the copy in TCRdb shows in-frame clones only, minus some. V and J calls and clone size are given by that table; D and trimming were obtained from the DNA. The sample lists about 2.4 million clones, 85% to 95% occurring once.

Sequenced input: naive CD4+ T cells sorted from blood. This sample's subset: CD45RA+ positively selected. The receptor was isolated from a man between 18 and 35 years old in good health. The genes are TRBV6-5 and TRBJ2-3, with 8 bases matching TRBD1. The CDR3 region has the DNA TGTGCCAGCAGTTACGCGGGACAGGAAACAGATACGCAGTATTTT. It translates to CASSYAGQETDTQYF.